This TCR beta chain was captured by sequencing in a study of shared clonotypes between healthy human individuals (TCRdb year 2020). Study-wide context: The cohort comprised two women and a few men aged 18 to 49 years. Different laboratories and diverse techniques were used to prepare libraries and sequence TCR repertoires, to increase sequencing depth and limit assay-specific biases. To estimate repertoire size and how much clonotype sharing occurs between individuals, the study deeply sequenced the blood TCR repertoires of several healthy adults. Each donor's leukapheresis produced roughly between roughly 0.85 and 9 billion PBMCs. For each donor, CD4 naive and CD4 memory were each run on three plates, CD8 naive on two plates, and CD8 memory on one plate. What the study reported, not specific to this receptor: Because the study included only a small number of donors, the genetic and exposure-history diversity represented was limited. Sharing across a few donors was observed for about 5% of naive CD4, around 3.5% of naive CD8, roughly 2.3% of memory CD4, and around 0.42% of memory CD8 clonotypes. Compared with non-shared clonotypes, clonotypes shared by all four sorted-subset donors had higher generation probabilities. Incomplete sequencing was indicated by rarefaction of sorted-subset datasets, despite the large sequencing depth. Naive subsets generally had larger estimated clonotype richness than memory subsets did. Sampling was limited to blood, and TCR repertoires in tissue likely differ from TCR repertoires in blood. Based on pairwise subsampling, the degree of clonotype sharing among donors was expected to be affected by sequencing depth.

V and J lose 6 bases and 5 bases, and a span of 16 bases separates them. From cysteine to phenylalanine, the CDR3 is 14 amino acids long. Just CDR3 DNA is preserved here, 42 bases in frame from base 1. Taken from the germline V gene, the CDR1 and CDR2 loops are ENHRY and SYGVKD. Donors were healthy HIV-negative adults with no recently reported acute infections or vaccinations. Every donor was a Caucasian adult residing in Nashville, Tennessee, USA. CD4+ T cells were enriched by magnetic negative selection; naive cells were then positively selected on CD45RA, and the negative fraction formed the memory subset. Blood was obtained by leukapheresis, after which PBMCs were separated by Ficoll-Histopaque density gradient centrifugation and cryopreserved in liquid nitrogen vapor phase. Analytical flow cytometry was used to check the purity and quantity of every magnetically sorted T cell population. Genomic DNA was isolated from each sorted fraction and quantified by UV absorbance on a Nanodrop 2000c.

Of note for this clone: Which antigen it targets is not known. No quality values exist for individual bases; no much larger clone is one base distant.

Using the deep immunoSEQ assay, multiplex PCR amplified TCR CDR3 regions from genomic DNA. Extracted genomic DNA from each cell subset was spread evenly across all wells of several immunoSEQ 96-well plates, with each plate serving as a replicate. For sorted subsets, around 200 ng genomic DNA, equal to some 28,000 T cell genomes, was loaded into each replicate PCR. The purified libraries were quantified using a Qubit 3.0 fluorometer, sized with a Bioanalyzer 2100, and then quantified again using the KAPA Library Quantification kit. A separate single-read 150-cycle Illumina NextSeq 550 flow cell was used to sequence each immunoSEQ 96-well plate. In the authors' own workflow: Because the immunoSEQ output held only junctional sequences and lacked quality scores, the filtering could not match the filtering applied to full-length reads. Sequences were annotated with PyIR, a Python wrapper for IgBLAST v1.9, using IMGT germline references to assign V/J genes and CDR3. Reads with weak V/J assignments (E-value above 1e-6), missing CDR3, stop codons, out-of-frame junctions, or ambiguous translated residues were removed. V3J clonotypes were defined as sequences sharing an identical inferred V gene, J gene, and CDR3 amino acid sequence. The percentage overlap between two repertoires was calculated by dividing the number of shared unique clonotypes by the size of the smaller repertoire. RTK rarefaction, the Chao1 estimator, and Recon v2.1 estimates of unobserved clonotypes were used to assess repertoire richness. Generation probabilities were computed with OLGA for all TCRbeta clonotypes obtained by the gDNA method from a handful of donors. The table comes from immuneACCESS by way of TCRdb, which keeps in-frame sequences with V and J called. Part of the clones is missing from these tables; in studies checked, under half for an unresolved V gene and the rest for unknown reasons. V and J calls and clone size are copied from that table; D and trimming were computed from the DNA. The sample yields about 960,000 clones; less than 85% were counted once. In total, the top ten clones hold around 1.5% of the sample.

Recombination connected TRBV10-3 to TRBJ2-5; perhaps TRBD2 is the D gene, with 6 bases matching. The sequencing input was memory CD4+ T cells sorted from blood. The meaning of the sample's cell subset or site label: CD45RA-negative fraction. This receptor was identified in a man aged 18 to 35 in good health. The CDR3 reads as follows: CAISPGLRGETQYF. The nucleotide sequence reads as follows: TGTGCCATCAGCCCCGGGCTGCGGGGCGAGACCCAGTACTTC.